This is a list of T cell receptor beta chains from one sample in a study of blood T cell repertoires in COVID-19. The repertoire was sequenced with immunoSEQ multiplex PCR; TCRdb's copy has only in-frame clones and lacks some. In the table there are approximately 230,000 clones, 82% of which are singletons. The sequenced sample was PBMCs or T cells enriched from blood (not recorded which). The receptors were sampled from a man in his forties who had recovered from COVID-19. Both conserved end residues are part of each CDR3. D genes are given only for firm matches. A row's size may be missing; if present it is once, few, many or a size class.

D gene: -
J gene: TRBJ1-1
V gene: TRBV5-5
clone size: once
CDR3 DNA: TGTGCCAGCAGCTTTTTCGGAGCTGGCACTGAAGCTTTCTTT
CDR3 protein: CASSFFGAGTEAFF

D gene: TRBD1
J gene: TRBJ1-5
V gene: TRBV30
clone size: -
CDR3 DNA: TGTGCCTGGGTAAGGACAGGGGCGAATCAGCCCCAGCATTTT
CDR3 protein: CAWVRTGANQPQHF

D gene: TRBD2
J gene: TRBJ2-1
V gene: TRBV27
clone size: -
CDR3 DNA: TGTGCCAGCAGTTTAGGAGGCGGGAGGGCCTTCCGGGAGCAGTTCTTC
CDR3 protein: CASSLGGGRAFREQFF

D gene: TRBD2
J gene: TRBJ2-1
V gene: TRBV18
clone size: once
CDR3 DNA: TGTGCCAGCTCACCAAAGGGAGGGAATGAGCAGTTCTTC
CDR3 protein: CASSPKGGNEQFF

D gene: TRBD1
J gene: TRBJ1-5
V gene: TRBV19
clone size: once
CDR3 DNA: TGTGCCAGTAGTAGCGACAGGGTCAATCAGCCCCAGCATTTT
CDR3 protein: CASSSDRVNQPQHF

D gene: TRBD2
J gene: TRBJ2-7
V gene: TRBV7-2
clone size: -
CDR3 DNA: TGTGCCAGCAGCTTACTGGGACTAGCGGGGGCCTACGAGCAGTACTTC
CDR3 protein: CASSLLGLAGAYEQYF

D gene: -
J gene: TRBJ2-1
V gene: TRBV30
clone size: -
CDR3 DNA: TGTGCCTGGAGTGTCCTGAGGTACAATGAGCAGTTCTTC
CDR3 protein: CAWSVLRYNEQFF

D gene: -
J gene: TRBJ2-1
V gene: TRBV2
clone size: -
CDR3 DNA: TGTGCCAGCAGTGTTGACAGCTACGCCAATGAGCAGTTCTTC
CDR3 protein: CASSVDSYANEQFF

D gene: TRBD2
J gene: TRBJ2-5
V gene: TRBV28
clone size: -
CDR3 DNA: TGTGCCAGCAGTTTCGGGCGGGGGGGACTAGAGACCCAGTACTTC
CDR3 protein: CASSFGRGGLETQYF

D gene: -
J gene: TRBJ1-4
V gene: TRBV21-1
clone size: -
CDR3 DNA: TGTGCCAGCAGCAAAGTGAGGGAAACCTCAATGGAAAAACTGTTTTTT
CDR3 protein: CASSKVRETSMEKLFF

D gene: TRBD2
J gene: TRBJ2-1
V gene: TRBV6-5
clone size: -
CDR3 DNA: TGTGCCATCAGGACTAGCGGGAGGAATGAGCAGTTCTTC
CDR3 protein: CAIRTSGRNEQFF

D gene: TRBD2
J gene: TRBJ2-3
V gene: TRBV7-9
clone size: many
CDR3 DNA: TGTGCCAGCAGCTTCCCCTTCCGGGTAGCGGGAAAAACAGATACGCAGTATTTT
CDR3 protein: CASSFPFRVAGKTDTQYF

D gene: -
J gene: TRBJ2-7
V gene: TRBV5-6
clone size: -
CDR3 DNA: TGTGCCAGCAGCTTAGCCAGGTACTACGAGCAGTACTTC
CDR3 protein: CASSLARYYEQYF

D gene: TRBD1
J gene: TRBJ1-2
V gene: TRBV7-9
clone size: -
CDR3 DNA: TGTGCCAGCAGTGAACAGGGGGGGTATGGCTACACCTTC
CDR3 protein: CASSEQGGYGYTF

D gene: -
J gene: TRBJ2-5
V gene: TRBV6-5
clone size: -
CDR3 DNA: TGTGCCAGCAGGTCTGTGGTTGGGGGGCAAGAGACCCAGTACTTC
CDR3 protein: CASRSVVGGQETQYF

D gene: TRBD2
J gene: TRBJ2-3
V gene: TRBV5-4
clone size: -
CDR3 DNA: TGTGCCAGCAGCTTGGGACTAGCGGGGGCCACAGGAGATACGCAGTATTTT
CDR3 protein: CASSLGLAGATGDTQYF

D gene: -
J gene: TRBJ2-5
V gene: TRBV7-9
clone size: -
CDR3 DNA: TGTGCCAGCAGCTTTGGGGCCGGAGGGTATGACGAGACCCAGTACTTC
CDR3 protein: CASSFGAGGYDETQYF

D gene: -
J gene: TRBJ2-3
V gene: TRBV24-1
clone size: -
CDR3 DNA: TGTGCCACCTCCTACGCAGGGGCTAAAGATACGCAGTATTTT
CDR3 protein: CATSYAGAKDTQYF

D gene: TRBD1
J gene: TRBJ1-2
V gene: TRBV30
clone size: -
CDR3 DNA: TGTGCCTGGGACAGGGGATACTATGGCTACACCTTC
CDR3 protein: CAWDRGYYGYTF

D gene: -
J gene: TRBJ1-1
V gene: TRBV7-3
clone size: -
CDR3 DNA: TGTGCCAGCAGCTTAGTTGCGGGGACGACCATGAACACTGAAGCTTTCTTT
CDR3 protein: CASSLVAGTTMNTEAFF

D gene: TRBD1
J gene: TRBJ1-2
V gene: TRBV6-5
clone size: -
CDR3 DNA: TGTGCCAGCAGTTACATGGGACAGGGCTATGGCTACACCTTC
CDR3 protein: CASSYMGQGYGYTF

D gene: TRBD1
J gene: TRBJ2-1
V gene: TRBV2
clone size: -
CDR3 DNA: TGTGCCAGCAGTCAACCGACCTCAACCGGGACAGCCAACTACAATGAGCAGTTCTTC
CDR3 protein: CASSQPTSTGTANYNEQFF

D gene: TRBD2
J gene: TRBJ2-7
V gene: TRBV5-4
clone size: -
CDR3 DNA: TGTGCCAGCAGCTTAGCGGGGGCCCCCTACGAGCAGTACTTC
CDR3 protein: CASSLAGAPYEQYF

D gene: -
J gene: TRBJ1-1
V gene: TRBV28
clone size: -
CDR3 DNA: TGTGCCAGCAGTTTCGCGGGGGGTCCTGAAGCTTTCTTT
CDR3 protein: CASSFAGGPEAFF

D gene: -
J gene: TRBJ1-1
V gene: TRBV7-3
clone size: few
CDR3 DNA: TGTGCCAGCAGCTCGCAAACCCCGGGGAAAGCTTTCTTT
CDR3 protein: CASSSQTPGKAFF

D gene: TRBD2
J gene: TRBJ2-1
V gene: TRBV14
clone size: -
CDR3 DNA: TGTGCCAGCAGCCGAGGACTAGCGGGATACAATGAGCAGTTCTTC
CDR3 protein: CASSRGLAGYNEQFF

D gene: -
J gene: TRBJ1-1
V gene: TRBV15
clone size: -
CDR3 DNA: TGTGCCACCAGCAGAGAGAGTGTCACTGAAGCTTTCTTT
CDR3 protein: CATSRESVTEAFF